This is a list of T cell receptor beta chains from one sample in a study of cytomegalovirus exposure and HLA in healthy donors. TCRdb's table, derived via immunoSEQ multiplex PCR, lists solely in-frame clones and lacks some. The sample gives fewer than 130,000 clones, less than 85% of which show up once; 10% to 15% is in the top ten. The sequencing input was PBMCs. The source of these receptors is a man aged 30 to 45 in good health and CMV-seropositive. Both conserved end residues are part of each CDR3. The D gene is left open where the match is weak. Clone sizes are given selectively: once, few, many, or a class where the clone is expanded.

abundance: .; j_gene: TRBJ2-7; v_gene: TRBV5-5; d_gene: TRBD1; CDR3aa: CASSLTGGRSYEQYF; CDR3nt: TGTGCCAGCAGCCTAACAGGGGGCCGAAGTTACGAGCAGTACTTC
abundance: .; j_gene: TRBJ2-7; v_gene: TRBV11-2; d_gene: TRBD2; CDR3aa: CASSFASTSGGPSYEQYF; CDR3nt: TGTGCCAGCAGCTTCGCCTCGACTAGCGGGGGGCCCTCCTACGAGCAGTACTTC
abundance: .; j_gene: TRBJ1-1; v_gene: TRBV6-4; d_gene: .; CDR3aa: CASSETVNTEAFF; CDR3nt: TGTGCCAGCAGTGAGACAGTAAACACTGAAGCTTTCTTT
abundance: .; j_gene: TRBJ2-1; v_gene: TRBV4-3; d_gene: TRBD1; CDR3aa: CASSQPGQGAYNEQFF; CDR3nt: TGCGCCAGCAGCCAACCGGGACAGGGGGCGTACAATGAGCAGTTCTTC
abundance: .; j_gene: TRBJ2-1; v_gene: TRBV27; d_gene: .; CDR3aa: CASSPLAGYNEQFF; CDR3nt: TGTGCCAGCAGTCCCCTCGCCGGTTACAATGAGCAGTTCTTC
abundance: once; j_gene: TRBJ1-1; v_gene: TRBV9; d_gene: .; CDR3aa: CASGGADTEAFF; CDR3nt: TGTGCCAGCGGGGGGGCCGACACTGAAGCTTTCTTT
abundance: .; j_gene: TRBJ2-4; v_gene: TRBV7-2; d_gene: TRBD2; CDR3aa: CASSPGGVTNIQYF; CDR3nt: TGTGCCAGCAGCCCTGGGGGGGTGACAAACATTCAGTACTTC
abundance: .; j_gene: TRBJ2-1; v_gene: TRBV4-1; d_gene: .; CDR3aa: CASSQVGRQGIHEQFF; CDR3nt: TGCGCCAGCAGCCAAGTAGGTCGGCAGGGTATTCATGAGCAGTTCTTC
abundance: .; j_gene: TRBJ2-3; v_gene: TRBV10-3; d_gene: TRBD2; CDR3aa: CAISEALSGGPTDTQYF; CDR3nt: TGTGCCATCAGTGAGGCCCTTAGCGGGGGCCCAACAGATACGCAGTATTTT
abundance: .; j_gene: TRBJ2-3; v_gene: TRBV10-3; d_gene: TRBD2; CDR3aa: CAIRAGRGAGGLITDTQYF; CDR3nt: TGTGCCATCAGGGCCGGGAGGGGAGCGGGGGGGCTGATCACAGATACGCAGTATTTT
abundance: once; j_gene: TRBJ1-5; v_gene: TRBV10-3; d_gene: TRBD1; CDR3aa: CAISGGQGGSNQPQHF; CDR3nt: TGTGCCATCAGTGGGGGGCAGGGGGGAAGCAATCAGCCCCAGCATTTT
abundance: .; j_gene: TRBJ1-1; v_gene: TRBV19; d_gene: TRBD1; CDR3aa: CASSLAPGGTEAFF; CDR3nt: TGTGCCAGTAGTTTGGCCCCAGGGGGCACTGAAGCTTTCTTT
abundance: .; j_gene: TRBJ2-7; v_gene: TRBV7-8; d_gene: TRBD2; CDR3aa: CASSLLASGGDEQYF; CDR3nt: TGTGCCAGCAGCTTATTGGCTAGCGGGGGGGACGAGCAGTACTTC
abundance: .; j_gene: TRBJ2-1; v_gene: TRBV11-2; d_gene: TRBD2; CDR3aa: CASSLSGVGRSSYNEQFF; CDR3nt: TGTGCCAGCAGCTTAAGCGGGGTTGGCAGGAGCTCCTACAATGAGCAGTTCTTC
abundance: .; j_gene: TRBJ1-6; v_gene: TRBV18; d_gene: .; CDR3aa: CASSPGSSYNSPLHF; CDR3nt: TGTGCCAGCTCACCAGGGAGCTCCTATAATTCACCCCTCCACTTT
abundance: .; j_gene: TRBJ2-1; v_gene: TRBV6-6; d_gene: TRBD2; CDR3aa: CASSALAGVFNEQFF; CDR3nt: TGTGCCAGCAGTGCCCTAGCGGGGGTGTTCAATGAGCAGTTCTTC
abundance: .; j_gene: TRBJ2-5; v_gene: TRBV30; d_gene: TRBD2; CDR3aa: CAWSPGGGETQYF; CDR3nt: TGTGCCTGGAGTCCGGGGGGGGGAGAGACCCAGTACTTC
abundance: .; j_gene: TRBJ1-3; v_gene: TRBV29-1; d_gene: .; CDR3aa: CSVGDTLSGNTIYF; CDR3nt: TGCAGCGTTGGGGACACTCTCTCTGGAAACACCATATATTTT
abundance: .; j_gene: TRBJ2-3; v_gene: TRBV4-3; d_gene: .; CDR3aa: CASSPGGTDTQYF; CDR3nt: TGCGCCAGCTCGCCAGGCGGCACAGATACGCAGTATTTT
abundance: .; j_gene: TRBJ2-2; v_gene: TRBV4-2; d_gene: TRBD1; CDR3aa: CATLGAGQGNTGELFF; CDR3nt: TGTGCCACCCTTGGGGCGGGACAGGGGAACACCGGGGAGCTGTTTTTT
abundance: .; j_gene: TRBJ1-1; v_gene: TRBV10-3; d_gene: .; CDR3aa: CATGSGAEAFF; CDR3nt: TGTGCCACCGGTTCGGGGGCTGAAGCTTTCTTT
abundance: .; j_gene: TRBJ1-1; v_gene: TRBV9; d_gene: .; CDR3aa: CASSSQDGNPEAFF; CDR3nt: TGTGCCAGCAGCTCCCAGGACGGGAACCCTGAAGCTTTCTTT
abundance: .; j_gene: TRBJ1-3; v_gene: TRBV27; d_gene: TRBD1; CDR3aa: CASRPRTGESSGNTIYF; CDR3nt: TGTGCCAGCAGACCCCGGACAGGGGAGAGCTCTGGAAACACCATATATTTT
abundance: .; j_gene: TRBJ1-6; v_gene: TRBV28; d_gene: TRBD1; CDR3aa: CASSKGTGGNSPLHF; CDR3nt: TGTGCCAGCAGCAAGGGGACAGGAGGAAATTCACCCCTCCACTTT
abundance: few; j_gene: TRBJ1-2; v_gene: TRBV9; d_gene: .; CDR3aa: CASSVGVRDGYTF; CDR3nt: TGTGCCAGCAGCGTAGGGGTGCGGGATGGCTACACCTTC
abundance: .; j_gene: TRBJ2-2; v_gene: TRBV2; d_gene: .; CDR3aa: CASSVTRDIIGGELFF; CDR3nt: TGTGCCAGCAGTGTTACCAGGGACATCATAGGAGGGGAGCTGTTTTTT
abundance: .; j_gene: TRBJ2-3; v_gene: TRBV4-2; d_gene: .; CDR3aa: CASSQPGWGADTQYF; CDR3nt: TGTGCCAGCAGCCAGCCCGGGTGGGGGGCAGATACGCAGTATTTT
abundance: .; j_gene: TRBJ2-7; v_gene: TRBV7-9; d_gene: .; CDR3aa: CASSPGQGGSYEQYF; CDR3nt: TGTGCCAGCAGCCCGGGACAAGGGGGTTCCTACGAGCAGTACTTC
abundance: .; j_gene: TRBJ1-5; v_gene: TRBV27; d_gene: .; CDR3aa: CASSLSGRGNQPQHF; CDR3nt: TGTGCCAGCAGTTTATCAGGGCGGGGCAATCAGCCCCAGCATTTT
abundance: .; j_gene: TRBJ1-1; v_gene: TRBV5-1; d_gene: .; CDR3aa: CASSSQGSGTEAFF; CDR3nt: TGCGCCAGCAGCTCGCAGGGTTCTGGCACTGAAGCTTTCTTT
abundance: few; j_gene: TRBJ1-4; v_gene: TRBV19; d_gene: TRBD1; CDR3aa: CASSIRGGGRLWEKLFF; CDR3nt: TGTGCCAGTAGTATACGAGGGGGCGGCAGGCTGTGGGAAAAACTGTTTTTT
abundance: .; j_gene: TRBJ2-2; v_gene: TRBV15; d_gene: .; CDR3aa: CATSRDSGELFF; CDR3nt: TGTGCCACCAGCAGAGATTCAGGGGAGCTGTTTTTT
abundance: .; j_gene: TRBJ2-5; v_gene: TRBV9; d_gene: TRBD1; CDR3aa: CASSAGTGPQETQYF; CDR3nt: TGTGCCAGCAGCGCCGGGACAGGGCCCCAAGAGACCCAGTACTTC
abundance: .; j_gene: TRBJ1-2; v_gene: TRBV5-1; d_gene: .; CDR3aa: CASSPGQGDDGYTF; CDR3nt: TGCGCCAGCAGCCCGGGACAAGGGGACGATGGCTACACCTTC
abundance: .; j_gene: TRBJ2-7; v_gene: TRBV18; d_gene: TRBD1; CDR3aa: CASSLGQGIYEQYF; CDR3nt: TGTGCCAGCTCACTGGGACAGGGGATCTACGAGCAGTACTTC
abundance: .; j_gene: TRBJ2-5; v_gene: TRBV5-1; d_gene: .; CDR3aa: CASSLGVGVQETQYF; CDR3nt: TGCGCCAGCAGCTTGGGCGTAGGGGTCCAAGAGACCCAGTACTTC
abundance: .; j_gene: TRBJ1-2; v_gene: TRBV6-5; d_gene: .; CDR3aa: CASSYSGLFSNYGYTF; CDR3nt: TGTGCCAGCAGTTACTCTGGACTTTTTTCTAACTATGGCTACACCTTC
abundance: .; j_gene: TRBJ2-3; v_gene: TRBV10-3; d_gene: TRBD2; CDR3aa: CAIRNTSGVSTDTQYF; CDR3nt: TGTGCCATCAGGAATACCAGCGGGGTTAGCACAGATACGCAGTATTTT
abundance: once; j_gene: TRBJ2-7; v_gene: TRBV7-9; d_gene: .; CDR3aa: CASSPDFSSYEQYF; CDR3nt: TGTGCCAGCAGCCCGGACTTCAGCTCCTACGAGCAGTACTTC
abundance: .; j_gene: TRBJ2-2; v_gene: TRBV5-1; d_gene: TRBD2; CDR3aa: CASSYSGTSSPGELFF; CDR3nt: TGCGCCAGCAGCTACTCCGGGACTAGTTCCCCCGGGGAGCTGTTTTTT
abundance: .; j_gene: TRBJ2-3; v_gene: TRBV28; d_gene: .; CDR3aa: CASSSGRGRDTQYF; CDR3nt: TGTGCCAGCAGTTCCGGACGAGGGCGGGATACGCAGTATTTT
abundance: .; j_gene: TRBJ1-4; v_gene: TRBV28; d_gene: TRBD1; CDR3aa: CASRSGQGREKLFF; CDR3nt: TGTGCCAGCAGATCAGGACAGGGAAGAGAAAAACTGTTTTTT
abundance: .; j_gene: TRBJ2-3; v_gene: TRBV5-1; d_gene: .; CDR3aa: CASSLGVGRGTDTQYF; CDR3nt: TGCGCCAGCAGCTTGGGGGTTGGCCGGGGCACAGATACGCAGTATTTT
abundance: .; j_gene: TRBJ1-6; v_gene: TRBV6-5; d_gene: .; CDR3aa: CASNYGGNDSPLHF; CDR3nt: TGTGCCAGCAATTATGGGGGGAACGATTCACCCCTCCACTTT
abundance: .; j_gene: TRBJ1-2; v_gene: TRBV9; d_gene: .; CDR3aa: CASSVGGSYGYTF; CDR3nt: TGTGCCAGCAGCGTAGGCGGGAGCTATGGCTACACCTTC
abundance: .; j_gene: TRBJ1-1; v_gene: TRBV6-5; d_gene: TRBD1; CDR3aa: CASTFGDSEAFF; CDR3nt: TGTGCCAGCACCTTCGGGGACAGTGAAGCTTTCTTT